These T cell receptor beta chains were read from a single sample in a study of T cell repertoires in cytomegalovirus infection. TCRdb recomputed calls from the reads with MiXCR, one row per CDR3 protein. Among about 490,000 distinct CDR3 sequences listed, roughly 29% were seen once. Material: PBMCs. The receptor source for this set is a human donor in good health (CMV status not recorded). Some clones in this sample may be carry-over from other donors' samples. The CDR3 runs from the conserved cysteine through the conserved F or W.

TRBV10-3	TRBJ1-5	CAISEGDNQPQHF
TRBV28	TRBJ2-5	CASSFLGSVETQYF
TRBV11-2	TRBJ1-3	CASSLVGIGNTIYF
TRBV29-1	TRBJ1-2	CSVYGAQGTF
TRBV20-1	TRBJ1-1	CSAKAEMNTEAFF
TRBV4-3	TRBJ2-2	CASSQDGVLGANTGELFF
TRBV28	TRBJ1-2	CASSPGTLKGYGYTF
TRBV6-2/TRBV6-3	TRBJ2-3	CASSPLGGNTDTQYF
TRBV11-2	TRBJ2-1	CASSLISYNEQFF
TRBV24-1	TRBJ2-1	CATSDSLAGVYEQFF
TRBV27	TRBJ2-1	CASSLRLAPYNEQFF
TRBV6-1	TRBJ1-1	CASSEGQGATEAFF
TRBV7-8	TRBJ1-1	CASSSSPTGGKTEAFF
TRBV7-2	TRBJ2-1	CASSLTSGTPQFF
TRBV10-3	TRBJ2-2	CATASGRNTGELFF
TRBV28	TRBJ2-7	CASSTYLEQYF
TRBV28	TRBJ2-7	CASKNWDFIEQYF
TRBV28	TRBJ1-5	CASSPSGRDSNQPQHF
TRBV7-9	TRBJ1-6	CASSPGQGRSPLHF
TRBV27	TRBJ2-5	CASSPRIAGGETQYF
TRBV4-3	TRBJ2-1	CASSQGTGIEQFF
TRBV6-2/TRBV6-3	TRBJ2-1	CASSPRLVNNEQFF
TRBV7-9	TRBJ2-1	CASSSDLSVEQFF
TRBV12-3/TRBV12-4	TRBJ2-5	CASSLKGGRGETQYF
TRBV20-1	TRBJ2-5	CSATRTSAETQYF
TRBV6-2/TRBV6-3	TRBJ1-2	CASSYDHSGHQTF
TRBV7-2	TRBJ2-1	CASSLAGGGVAHGAYNEQFF